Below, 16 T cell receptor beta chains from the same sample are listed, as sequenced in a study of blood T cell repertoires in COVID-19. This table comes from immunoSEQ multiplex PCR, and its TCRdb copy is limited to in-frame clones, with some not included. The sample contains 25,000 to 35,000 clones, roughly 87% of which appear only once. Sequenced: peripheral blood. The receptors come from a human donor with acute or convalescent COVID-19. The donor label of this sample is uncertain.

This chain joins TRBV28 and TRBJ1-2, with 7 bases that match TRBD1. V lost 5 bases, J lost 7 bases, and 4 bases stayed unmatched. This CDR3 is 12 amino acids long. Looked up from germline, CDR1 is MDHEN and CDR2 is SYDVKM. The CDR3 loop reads CASSDRVSGYTF. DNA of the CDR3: TGTGCCAGCAGTGACAGGGTTAGTGGCTACACCTTC.

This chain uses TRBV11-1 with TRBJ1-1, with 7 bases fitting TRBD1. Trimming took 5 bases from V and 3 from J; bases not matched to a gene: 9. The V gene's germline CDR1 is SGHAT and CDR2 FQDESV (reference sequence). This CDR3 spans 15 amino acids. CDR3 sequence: CASSARRQGYTEAFF. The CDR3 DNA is TGTGCCAGCAGCGCCCGTCGACAGGGCTACACTGAAGCTTTCTTT.

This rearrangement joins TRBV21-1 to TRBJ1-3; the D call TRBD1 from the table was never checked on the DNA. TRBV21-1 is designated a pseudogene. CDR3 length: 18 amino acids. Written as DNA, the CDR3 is TGTGCCAGCAGCAACTACCGGGACAGGGTCCTCTCTGGAAACACCATATATTTT. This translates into CASSNYRDRVLSGNTIYF.

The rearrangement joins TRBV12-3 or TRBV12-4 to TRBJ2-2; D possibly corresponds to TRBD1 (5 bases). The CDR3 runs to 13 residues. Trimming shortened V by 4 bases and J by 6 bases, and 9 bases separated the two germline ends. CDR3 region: CASSSRVAGELFF. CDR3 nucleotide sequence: TGTGCCAGCAGTTCCAGGGTCGCCGGGGAGCTGTTTTTT.

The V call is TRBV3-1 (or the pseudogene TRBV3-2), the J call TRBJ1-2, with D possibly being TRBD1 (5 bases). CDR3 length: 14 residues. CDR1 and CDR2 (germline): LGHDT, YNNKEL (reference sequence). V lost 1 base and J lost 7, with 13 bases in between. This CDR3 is CASSQVGGDSGYTF. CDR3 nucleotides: TGTGCCAGCAGCCAAGTAGGAGGGGACTCTGGCTACACCTTC.

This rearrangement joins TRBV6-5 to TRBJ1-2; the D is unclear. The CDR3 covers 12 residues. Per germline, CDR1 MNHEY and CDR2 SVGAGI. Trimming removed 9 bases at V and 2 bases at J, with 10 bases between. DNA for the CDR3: TGTGCCAGTGCTAGGAGCAACTATGGCTACACCTTC. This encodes CASARSNYGYTF.

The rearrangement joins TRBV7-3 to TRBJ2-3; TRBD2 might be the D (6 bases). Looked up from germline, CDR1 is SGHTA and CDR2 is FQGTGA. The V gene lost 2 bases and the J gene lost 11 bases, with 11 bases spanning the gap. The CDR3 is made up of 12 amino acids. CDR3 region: CASSLVGGMQYF. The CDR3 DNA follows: TGTGCCAGCAGCTTAGTCGGAGGGATGCAGTATTTT.

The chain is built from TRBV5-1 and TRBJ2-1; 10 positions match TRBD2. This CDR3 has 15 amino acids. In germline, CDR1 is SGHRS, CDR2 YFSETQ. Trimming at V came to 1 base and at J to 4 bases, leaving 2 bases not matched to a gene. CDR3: CASSLSGGAYNEQFF. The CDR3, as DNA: TGCGCCAGCAGCTTGAGCGGGGGGGCGTACAATGAGCAGTTCTTC.

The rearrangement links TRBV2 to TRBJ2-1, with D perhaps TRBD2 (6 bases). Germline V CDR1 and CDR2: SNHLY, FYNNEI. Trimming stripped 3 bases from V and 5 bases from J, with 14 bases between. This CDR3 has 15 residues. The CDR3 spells CASSEEGMENNEQFF. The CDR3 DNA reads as TGTGCCAGCAGTGAGGAGGGCATGGAGAACAATGAGCAGTTCTTC.

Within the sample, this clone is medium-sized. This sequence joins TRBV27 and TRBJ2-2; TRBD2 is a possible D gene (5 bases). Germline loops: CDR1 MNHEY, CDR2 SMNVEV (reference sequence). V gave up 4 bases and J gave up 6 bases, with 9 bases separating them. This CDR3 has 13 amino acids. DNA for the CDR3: TGTGCCAGCAGTTCCACTAGTGCCGGGGAGCTGTTTTTT. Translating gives CASSSTSAGELFF.

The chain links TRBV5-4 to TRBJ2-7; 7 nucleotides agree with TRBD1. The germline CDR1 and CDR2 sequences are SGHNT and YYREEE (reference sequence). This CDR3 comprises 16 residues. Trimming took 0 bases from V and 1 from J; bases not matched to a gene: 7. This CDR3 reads CASSLGGPGQSYEQYF. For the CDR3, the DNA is TGTGCCAGCAGCTTGGGGGGCCCGGGACAGTCCTACGAGCAGTACTTC.

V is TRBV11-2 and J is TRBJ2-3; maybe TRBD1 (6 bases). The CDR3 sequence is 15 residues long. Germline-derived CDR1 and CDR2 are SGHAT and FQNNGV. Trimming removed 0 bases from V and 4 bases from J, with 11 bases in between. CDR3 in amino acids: CASSLEGAGADTQYF. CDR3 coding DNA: TGTGCCAGCAGCTTAGAGGGGGCCGGGGCAGATACGCAGTATTTT.

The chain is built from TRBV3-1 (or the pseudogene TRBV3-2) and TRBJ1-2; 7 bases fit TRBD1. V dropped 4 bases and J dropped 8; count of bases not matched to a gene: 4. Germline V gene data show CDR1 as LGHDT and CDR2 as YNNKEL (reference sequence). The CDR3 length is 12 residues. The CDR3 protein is CASSRTGEGYTF. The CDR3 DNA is TGTGCCAGCAGCCGAACAGGGGAAGGCTACACCTTC.

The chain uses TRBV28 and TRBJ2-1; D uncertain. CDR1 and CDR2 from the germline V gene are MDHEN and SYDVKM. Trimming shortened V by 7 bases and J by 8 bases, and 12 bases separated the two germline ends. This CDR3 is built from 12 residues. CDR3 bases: TGTGCCAGCACCGAAGGAGCAGATGAGCAGTTCTTC. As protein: CASTEGADEQFF.

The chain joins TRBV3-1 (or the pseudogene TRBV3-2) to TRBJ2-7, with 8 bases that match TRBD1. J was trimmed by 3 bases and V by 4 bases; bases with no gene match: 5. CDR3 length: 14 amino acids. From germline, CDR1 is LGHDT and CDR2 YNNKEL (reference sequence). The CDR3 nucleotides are TGTGCCAGCAGCCCCCGGACAGGGAACTACGAGCAGTACTTC. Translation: CASSPRTGNYEQYF.

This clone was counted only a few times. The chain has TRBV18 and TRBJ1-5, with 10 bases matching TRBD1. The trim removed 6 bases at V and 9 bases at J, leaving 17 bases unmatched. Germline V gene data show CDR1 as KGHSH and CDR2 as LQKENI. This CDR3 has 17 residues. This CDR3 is CASSLLSGTGALGPQHF. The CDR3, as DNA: TGTGCCAGCTCTCTCCTATCCGGGACAGGGGCCTTGGGGCCCCAGCATTTT.